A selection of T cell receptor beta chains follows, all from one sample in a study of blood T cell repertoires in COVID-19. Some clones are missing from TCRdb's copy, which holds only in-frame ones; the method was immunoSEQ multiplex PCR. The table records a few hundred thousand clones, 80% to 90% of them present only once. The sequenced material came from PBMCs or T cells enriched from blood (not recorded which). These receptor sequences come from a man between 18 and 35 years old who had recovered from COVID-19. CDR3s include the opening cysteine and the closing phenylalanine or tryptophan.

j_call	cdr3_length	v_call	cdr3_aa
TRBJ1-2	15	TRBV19	CASKDTPRANYGYTF
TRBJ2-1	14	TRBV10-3	CAISERLAYNEQFF
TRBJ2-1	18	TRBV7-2	CASSLGLAGRTSYNEQFF
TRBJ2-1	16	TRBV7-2	CASSLSGTSGFGEQFF
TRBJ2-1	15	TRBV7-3	CASSLGASSYNEQFF
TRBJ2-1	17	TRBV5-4	CASSPAPGQGMSSEQFF
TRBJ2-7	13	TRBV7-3	CASSPAPRGEQYF
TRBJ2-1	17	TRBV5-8	CASSPWTGGRLYNEQFF
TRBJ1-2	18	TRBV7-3	CASSSVLILDRGIFGYTF
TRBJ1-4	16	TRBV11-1	CASSPYPTAANEKLFF
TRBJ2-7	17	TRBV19	CASSRGQGTAYPYEQYF
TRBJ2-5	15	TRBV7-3	CASSLAGGFQETQYF
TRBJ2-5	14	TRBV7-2	CASSNTGGQETQYF
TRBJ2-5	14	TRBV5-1	CASSLTLAMETQYF
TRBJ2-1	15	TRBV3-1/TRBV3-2	CASSQDGTSGNEQFF
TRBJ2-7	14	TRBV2	CASSSGTGTYEQYF
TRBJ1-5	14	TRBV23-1	CASRPPARFQPQHF
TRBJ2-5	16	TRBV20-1	CSASSLGQGVRETQYF
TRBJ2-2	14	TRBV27	CASGTSGGTGELFF
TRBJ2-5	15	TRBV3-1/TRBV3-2	CASSQEEGRGETQYF
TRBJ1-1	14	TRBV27	CASSLRGLDTEAFF
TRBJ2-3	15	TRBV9	CASSVRLAPTDTQYF
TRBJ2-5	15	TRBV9	CASSVRAGGQETQYF
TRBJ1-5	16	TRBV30	CAWSVSSGQGGQPQHF
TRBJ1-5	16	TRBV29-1	CSVVYGEPGSNQPQHF
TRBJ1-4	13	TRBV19	CASSMTSGEKLFF
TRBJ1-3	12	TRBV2	CASRDRGYTIYF
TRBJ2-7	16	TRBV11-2	CASSLGGAGGPYEQYF
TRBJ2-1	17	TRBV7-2	CASSLGWGGALGDEQFF
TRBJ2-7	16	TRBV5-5	CASSYTPGQEVNEQYF
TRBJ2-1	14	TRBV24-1	CATSPLAGNNEQFF
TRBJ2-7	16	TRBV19	CASSSRLAGSSYEQYF
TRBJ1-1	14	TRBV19	CASQGRGGNTEAFF
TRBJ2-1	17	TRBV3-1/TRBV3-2	CASSQVEGLVSYNEQFF
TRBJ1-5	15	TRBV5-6	CASSLTGINGQPQHF
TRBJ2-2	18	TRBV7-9	CASSSEGVYIENTGELFF
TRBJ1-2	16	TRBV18	CASSPEGLQGKNGYTF
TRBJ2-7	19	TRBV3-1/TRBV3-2	CASSQSSRARTSGSYEQYF
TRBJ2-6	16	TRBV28	CASSAVWGPGANVLTF
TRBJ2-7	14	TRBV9	CASSPLLASYEQYF
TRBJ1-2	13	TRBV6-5	CASTSAEAYGYTF
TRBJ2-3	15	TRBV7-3	CASSLMSGGQDTQYF
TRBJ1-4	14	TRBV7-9	CASSLRGPWEKLFF
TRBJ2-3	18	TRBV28	CASSPLALPSSSTDTQYF
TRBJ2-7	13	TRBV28	CASRTAGSYEQYF
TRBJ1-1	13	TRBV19	CASRSGRNTEAFF
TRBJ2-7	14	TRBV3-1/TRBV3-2	CASSQGTGDYEQYF
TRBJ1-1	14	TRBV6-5	CASRGQGSRAEAFF
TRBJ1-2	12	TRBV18	CASSLDSYGYTF
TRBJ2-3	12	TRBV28	CASSERGDTQYF
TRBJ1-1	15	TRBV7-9	CASSLQGQMNTEAFF
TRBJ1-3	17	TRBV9	CASSETAGTDIGNTIYF
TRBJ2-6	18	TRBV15	CATSKGGTVYSGANVLTF
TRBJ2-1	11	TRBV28	CATSLGNEQFF
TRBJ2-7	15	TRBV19	CASTLAGGSIYEQYF